The 21 T cell receptor beta chains below come from one sample, sequenced in a study of control samples from healthy donors and cancer patients. Some clones are missing from TCRdb's copy, which holds only in-frame ones; the method was immunoSEQ multiplex PCR. The sample holds roughly 130,000 clones, about 94% seen once. Sequenced material: blood. The receptors here all came from a man aged 30 to 39 in good health.

This sequence joins TRBV2 and TRBJ2-1; 10 bases agree with TRBD2. This CDR3 contains 14 residues. V gave up 5 bases and J gave up 5 bases; unmatched junction bases: 3. CDR1 is SNHLY, CDR2 FYNNEI, per germline. The CDR3 coding sequence is TGTGCCAGCAGTCGGACTAGCGGCGACAATGAGCAGTTCTTC. Amino acid sequence: CASSRTSGDNEQFF.

V gene TRBV5-6 combines with J gene TRBJ1-5, with D unclear. This CDR3 region has 15 residues. Trimming took off 0 bases at V and 0 bases at J, with 7 bases between the two ends. Germline V gene sequence: CDR1 SGHDT, CDR2 YYEEEE. Here the CDR3 reads CASSLDSYSNQPQHF. The CDR3 DNA reads TGTGCCAGCAGCTTGGACAGTTATAGCAATCAGCCCCAGCATTTT. The variable domain in full, completed from reference TRBV5-6 and TRBJ1-5, reads DAGVTQSPTHLIKTRGQQVTLRCSPKSGHDTVSWYQQALGQGPQFIFQYYEEEERQRGNFPDRFSGHQFPNYSSELNVNALLLGDSALYLCASSLDSYSNQPQHFGDGTRLSIL.

The chain couples TRBV28 to TRBJ2-7; D may match TRBD1 or TRBD2 (5 bases each). Germline V lookup: CDR1 MDHEN, CDR2 SYDVKM. The CDR3 covers 13 residues. The ends were cut back, 8 bases at V and 3 bases at J, with 14 bases in the middle. CDR3 in DNA: TGTGCCAGCGGGAGAGACAGATTCTACGAGCAGTACTTC. Its protein is CASGRDRFYEQYF.

This chain links TRBV2 with TRBJ2-3; a possible D gene is TRBD2 (6 bases). V lost 4 bases to trimming and J lost 1 base, with 9 bases between them. The CDR3 spans 14 residues. Germline values: CDR1 SNHLY, CDR2 FYNNEI. In DNA, the CDR3 is TGTGCCAGCAGTGTAACGGGGGGCACAGATACGCAGTATTTT. It is translated as CASSVTGGTDTQYF.

The rearrangement uses TRBV2 and TRBJ2-3; D is ambiguous. The length of the CDR3 is 14 residues. Trimming cost V 1 base and J 2 bases, with 7 bases left between them. Germline CDR1 reads SNHLY; CDR2 reads FYNNEI. The CDR3 coding sequence is TGTGCCAGCAGTGAAGGCCGGCCCACAGATACGCAGTATTTT. It translates to CASSEGRPTDTQYF. The entire variable domain, with the rest obtained from reference TRBV2 and TRBJ2-3, is as follows: EPEVTQTPSHQVTQMGQEVILRCVPISNHLYFYWYRQILGQKVEFLVSFYNNEISEKSEIFDDQFSVERPDGSNFTLKIRSTKLEDSAMYFCASSEGRPTDTQYFGPGTRLTVL.

This rearrangement joins TRBV4-3 to TRBJ2-7; 10 nucleotides line up with TRBD1. Per the germline V gene, CDR1 is LGHNA and CDR2 is YSLEER. With 2 bases clipped from V and 3 bases from J, the junction kept 7 bases outside the gene matches. The CDR3 sequence is 16 residues long. Here the CDR3 reads CASSQSPGQGRYEQYF. DNA for the CDR3: TGCGCCAGCAGCCAAAGCCCGGGACAGGGGCGCTACGAGCAGTACTTC.

This sequence joins TRBV27 and TRBJ1-6, with D possibly TRBD1 on 6 matching bases. V gave up 0 bases and J gave up 11 bases, with 8 bases separating them. Germline lookup yields CDR1 MNHEY and CDR2 SMNVEV (reference sequence). The CDR3 has 13 residues. The DNA for the CDR3 is TGTGCCAGCAGTTTATCGGAGGGGGCACCCCTCCACTTT. It is translated as CASSLSEGAPLHF.

V gene TRBV28 combines with J gene TRBJ1-3; 9 bases map to TRBD1. The germline gives CDR1 MDHEN, CDR2 SYDVKM. V lost 7 bases to trimming and J lost 0 bases; unmatched junction nucleotides: 10. The CDR3 totals 17 residues. CDR3 bases: TGTGCCAGCACCCCCCGGGACAGGGTTCCCTCTGGAAACACCATATATTTT. Amino acids: CASTPRDRVPSGNTIYF.

The chain links TRBV4-1 to TRBJ2-3; 9 positions match TRBD2. With V trimmed by 1 base and J by 4 bases, 15 bases remained unmatched. The CDR3 has 19 residues. The germline gives CDR1 MGHRA, CDR2 YSYEKL. In DNA, the CDR3 is TGCGCCAGCAGCCAAGGGAGGGGGCGCGGGGGGGATTTCGCAGATACGCAGTATTTT. Translated: CASSQGRGRGGDFADTQYF.

This clone was seen only once. CDR3 nucleotide sequence: TGTGCCACCAGCAGAGATGCAGGGAGGGAATCACCCCTCCACTTT. It codes for CATSRDAGRESPLHF. The V gene is TRBV15, the J gene TRBJ1-6; possible D gene TRBD1, 5 bases. Germline V gene sequence: CDR1 LNHNV, CDR2 YYDKDF (reference sequence). V lost 0 bases and J lost 10, with 13 bases in between. CDR3 length: 15 amino acids.

The chain recombines TRBV7-9 with TRBJ2-2, with TRBD1 matching over 7 bases. The V gene end was trimmed by 6 bases and the J gene end by 2 bases; junction bases not matched to a gene: 12. The CDR3 loop spans 17 amino acids. Germline V gene sequence: CDR1 SEHNR, CDR2 FQNEAQ (reference sequence). The CDR3 DNA sequence: TGTGCCAGCAGTTCAGTCTTAACAGGGGCCAACACCGGGGAGCTGTTTTTT. Encoded protein: CASSSVLTGANTGELFF.

This clone appeared once. The V gene is TRBV27, the J gene TRBJ2-5; 10 bases map to TRBD2. This CDR3 comprises 17 residues. Trimming at V came to 0 bases and at J to 1 base, leaving 5 bases not matched to a gene. Germline assignment: CDR1 MNHEY and CDR2 SMNVEV (reference sequence). CDR3 amino acids: CASSLSSPSGGQETQYF. DNA for the CDR3: TGTGCCAGCAGTTTATCAAGCCCTAGCGGGGGCCAAGAGACCCAGTACTTC.

The genes are TRBV5-4 and TRBJ2-7, with 12 bases matching TRBD1. The CDR3 is 16 residues long. V lost 3 bases, J lost 7 bases, and 11 bases stayed unmatched. The germline gives CDR1 SGHNT, CDR2 YYREEE (reference sequence). The CDR3 sequence: CASSSGGGQGAREQYF. The DNA for the CDR3 is TGTGCCAGCAGCTCTGGAGGGGGACAGGGGGCACGGGAGCAGTACTTC.

This clone was detected once. The V and J genes are TRBV7-2 and TRBJ1-5, with D perhaps TRBD1 (6 bases). CDR3 length equals 13 residues. Germline V gene data show CDR1 as SGHTA and CDR2 as FQGNSA. Deletions cut 5 bases from V and 4 bases from J, with 9 bases between. CDR3 DNA sequence: TGTGCCAGCAGCCCCGACAGGAATCAGCCCCAGCATTTT. This gives the protein CASSPDRNQPQHF.

The chain uses TRBV29-1 and TRBJ2-3; a possible D gene is TRBD2 (6 bases). Trimming took 7 bases from V and 2 from J, leaving 13 bases between them. This CDR3 is built from 13 residues. CDR1 and CDR2 (germline): SQVTM, ANQGSEA. The CDR3 bases are TGCAGCGGTTACGGGGGAGTCACAGATACGCAGTATTTT. This gives the protein CSGYGGVTDTQYF.

The chain has TRBV29-1 and TRBJ1-2; no definite D call. V was clipped by 5 bases and J by 4 bases, with 8 bases between them. Germline-derived CDR1 and CDR2 are SQVTM and ANQGSEA. The CDR3 has 11 amino acids. The CDR3, as DNA: TGCAGCGTTACGAGAGGCTATGGCTACACCTTC. This gives the protein CSVTRGYGYTF.

The chain employs TRBV9 and TRBJ1-6; TRBD1 agrees at 9 bases. V trimming: 3 bases; J trimming: 14 bases; junction bases outside the gene matches: 9. The CDR3 covers 14 residues. Germline V CDR1 and CDR2: SGDLS, YYNGEE. The CDR3 is CASSAGQGIETLHF. DNA of the CDR3: TGTGCCAGCAGCGCGGGACAGGGCATTGAGACCCTCCACTTT. The variable domain in full, with the rest retrieved from reference TRBV9 and TRBJ1-6, is DSGVTQTPKHLITATGQRVTLRCSPRSGDLSVYWYQQSLDQGLQFLIQYYNGEERAKGNILERFSAQQFPDLHSELNLSSLELGDSALYFCASSAGQGIETLHFGNGTRLTVT.

The J gene is TRBJ1-2, the V gene TRBV4-3; D gene ambiguous. V lost 2 bases, J lost 4 bases, and 11 bases lay in between. This CDR3 region has 14 residues. CDR1 and CDR2 (germline): LGHNA, YSLEER. The CDR3 region is CASSQSPGGYGYTF. CDR3 bases: TGCGCCAGCAGCCAAAGTCCGGGAGGCTATGGCTACACCTTC.

This clone was seen just once. The V gene is TRBV19, the J gene TRBJ1-6; TRBD1 is a possible D gene (6 bases). This CDR3 has 16 amino acids. Germline lookup yields CDR1 LNHDA and CDR2 SQIVND (reference sequence). The germline V and J ends were trimmed by 4 bases and 2 bases, with 12 bases remaining between them. CDR3 coding DNA: TGTGCCAGTAGTAGTTTCGGGGGCCCCTATAATTCACCCCTCCACTTT. This codes for CASSSFGGPYNSPLHF.

This clone has a handful of counts. The chain recombines TRBV5-8 with TRBJ2-1, with 10 bases fitting TRBD1. V dropped 2 bases and J dropped 8; count of bases not matched to a gene: 10. From germline, CDR1 is SGHTS and CDR2 YDEGEE. This CDR3 is built from 16 residues. CDR3 protein: CASSFRPGQGSDEQFF. Here the CDR3 DNA reads TGTGCCAGCAGCTTTAGGCCGGGACAGGGGTCAGATGAGCAGTTCTTC.

J is TRBJ2-7 and V is TRBV7-2; D is possibly TRBD2 (6 bases). Per germline, CDR1 SGHTA and CDR2 FQGNSA. The ends were cut back, 1 base at V and 0 bases at J, with 7 bases in the middle. There are 14 residues in the CDR3. The CDR3 DNA sequence: TGTGCCAGCAGCTTAGGACTAGTCTCCTACGAGCAGTACTTC. This encodes CASSLGLVSYEQYF.